This entry lists 21 T cell receptor beta chains sequenced from one sample in a study of memory CD4+ T cells and cytomegalovirus serostatus. Repertoires were generated with immunoSEQ multiplex PCR, while TCRdb's copy carries only in-frame clones and drops some. Among around 45,000 clones listed, under 80% were seen once. Single viable CD3+CD4+CD8-CD45RO+ cells were sorted as the memory CD4+ T cells. Material for sequencing was memory CD4+ T cells from blood. The receptors derive from an adult in good health and CMV-seronegative.

This chain joins TRBV5-4 and TRBJ2-4; 8 bases agree with TRBD2. This CDR3 spans 18 amino acids. Losses at the gene ends were 4 bases for V and 3 bases for J; bases not matched to a gene: 15. CDR1 and CDR2 (germline): SGHNT, YYREEE (reference sequence). This CDR3 reads CASSLAREGRLGKNIQYF. Here the CDR3 DNA reads TGTGCCAGCAGCCTCGCCCGGGAGGGGCGCCTTGGCAAAAACATTCAGTACTTC.

The chain links TRBV7-2 to TRBJ1-6; 7 bases map to TRBD1. This CDR3 is 16 amino acids long. Germline CDR1 reads SGHTA; CDR2 reads FQGNSA. Germline trimming cut 0 bases from V and 10 bases from J; bases unmatched to any gene: 9. The chain's CDR3 is CASSLASGGVGSPLHF. CDR3 nucleotides: TGTGCCAGCAGCTTAGCTTCAGGGGGGGTCGGATCACCCCTCCACTTT. Looking up the rest from reference TRBV7-2 and TRBJ1-6 gives the full variable domain: GAGVSQSPSNKVTEKGKDVELRCDPISGHTALYWYRQSLGQGLEFLIYFQGNSAPDKSGLPSDRFSAERTGGSVSTLTIQRTQQEDSAVYLCASSLASGGVGSPLHFGNGTRLTVT.

This clone turned up a few times. V gene TRBV6-7 combines with J gene TRBJ2-2; maybe TRBD1 (6 bases). TRBV6-7 is annotated as an ORF whose role is uncertain. Trimming pared 7 bases from V and 2 bases from J, leaving 26 bases between. The CDR3 extends over 19 amino acids. The CDR3: CASISSETAGTQNTGELFF. Written as DNA, the CDR3 is TGTGCCAGCATATCCTCCGAAACAGCCGGGACACAAAACACCGGGGAGCTGTTTTTT.

The chain links TRBV5-6 to TRBJ2-7, with TRBD2 matching over 7 bases. This CDR3 is built from 13 residues. Per germline, CDR1 SGHDT and CDR2 YYEEEE. The V gene end was trimmed by 1 base and the J gene end by 7 bases; junction bases not matched to a gene: 5. CDR3 in DNA: TGTGCCAGCAGCTTGACCAGCGGGGTTGAGCAGTACTTC. Translated: CASSLTSGVEQYF.

This chain links TRBV7-8 with TRBJ1-2; 8 bases align to TRBD1. This CDR3 has 13 amino acids. CDR1 SGHVS and CDR2 FQNEAQ come from the germline V gene. V dropped 1 base and J dropped 6; count of bases not matched to a gene: 1. The CDR3 DNA reads TGTGCCAGCAGCTTAGAGACAGGGGATGGCTACACCTTC. It specifies CASSLETGDGYTF.

This chain connects TRBV30 to TRBJ2-7; 11 nucleotides match TRBD2. The CDR3 extends over 14 amino acids. After removal of 2 bases from V and 3 bases from J, the junction contained 3 bases not matched to a gene. Germline V gene sequence: CDR1 GTSNPN, CDR2 SVGIG (reference sequence). CDR3 DNA sequence: TGTGCCTGGAGTTTTAGCGGGGGGGACTACGAGCAGTACTTC. This codes for CAWSFSGGDYEQYF.

V and J are TRBV27 and TRBJ2-3, with TRBD1 identical over 8 bases. This CDR3 comprises 15 residues. J was trimmed by 2 bases and V by 3 bases; bases with no gene match: 4. The germline V gene encodes CDR1 MNHEY and CDR2 SMNVEV (reference sequence). DNA for the CDR3: TGTGCCAGCAGTTTCGTCAGGGGGCTCACAGATACGCAGTATTTT. Its translation: CASSFVRGLTDTQYF.

The genes are TRBV5-6 and TRBJ2-2; no clear D. V was clipped by 0 bases and J by 4 bases, with 7 bases between them. This CDR3 region has 14 residues. Germline CDR1 SGHDT, CDR2 YYEEEE. The CDR3 bases are TGTGCCAGCAGCTTGGAAAAACTCACCGGGGAGCTGTTTTTT. Its protein is CASSLEKLTGELFF.

The J gene is TRBJ1-6, the V gene TRBV7-9; the D gene is possibly TRBD1 (5 bases). CDR1 is SEHNR, CDR2 FQNEAQ, per germline (reference sequence). The CDR3 is 15 residues long. V lost 3 bases and J lost 6, with 12 bases in between. The CDR3 bases are TGTGCCAGCAGCTTGGGGGAGGTGTTTAATTCACCCCTCCACTTT. It yields the protein CASSLGEVFNSPLHF.

There are a few counts of this clone. The gene calls are TRBV10-3 and TRBJ2-5; 12 bases agree with TRBD2. J was trimmed by 8 bases and V by 4 bases; bases with no gene match: 5. CDR1 and CDR2 from the germline V gene are ENHRY and SYGVKD. The CDR3 contains 14 residues. CDR3 region: CAISGTSGESTQYF. The CDR3 bases are TGTGCCATCAGTGGGACTAGCGGGGAATCAACCCAGTACTTC.

The J gene is TRBJ2-3, the V gene TRBV25-1, with 10 bases lining up with TRBD2. Looked up from germline, CDR1 is MGHDK and CDR2 is SYGVNS. The CDR3 spans 17 residues. J gave up 3 bases and V 3 bases, and 9 bases lay outside the gene matches. Here the CDR3 reads CASSDVVSGGWTDTQYF. The CDR3 bases are TGTGCCAGCAGTGATGTGGTTAGCGGGGGGTGGACAGATACGCAGTATTTT.

This clone was detected only a few times. The chain employs TRBV19 and TRBJ1-2; 7 bases align to TRBD1. This CDR3 comprises 16 residues. In germline, CDR1 is LNHDA, CDR2 SQIVND (reference sequence). V dropped 0 bases and J dropped 8; count of bases not matched to a gene: 12. CDR3 nucleotides: TGTGCCAGTAGTATAGATTATGGAACAGGGGTACGAGGCTACACCTTC. Translated, it gives CASSIDYGTGVRGYTF.

The chain combines TRBV5-4 with TRBJ1-2; the D gene is possibly TRBD1 (5 bases). The CDR3 extends over 16 amino acids. CDR1 is SGHNT and CDR2 is YYREEE in the germline V gene (reference sequence). Trimming took 0 bases from V and 2 from J, leaving 14 bases between them. The CDR3 protein is CASSLGRRGRNYGYTF. In DNA, the CDR3 is TGTGCCAGCAGCTTGGGAAGACGGGGACGGAACTATGGCTACACCTTC.

The genes are TRBV18 and TRBJ2-3; D is unresolved. Germline CDR1 is KGHSH and CDR2 is LQKENI. Trimming shortened V by 2 bases and J by 3 bases, and 12 bases separated the two germline ends. The length of the CDR3 is 15 residues. CDR3 residues: CASSPGTIGTDTQYF. CDR3 DNA sequence: TGTGCCAGCTCACCAGGTACGATAGGGACAGATACGCAGTATTTT.

The gene calls are TRBV19 and TRBJ2-7; the D is unclear. The CDR3 length is 13 residues. V was trimmed by 4 bases and J by 6 bases, leaving 13 bases between them. The V gene's germline CDR1 is LNHDA and CDR2 SQIVND (reference sequence). CDR3 DNA sequence: TGTGCCAGTAGTACCCCACCCTTTGCCGAGCAGTACTTC. This sequence encodes CASSTPPFAEQYF.

The rearrangement uses TRBV7-9 and TRBJ1-5; 9 bases align to TRBD1. V gave up 3 bases and J gave up 9 bases; unmatched junction bases: 3. The germline gives CDR1 SEHNR, CDR2 FQNEAQ (reference sequence). This CDR3 contains 13 residues. The CDR3, as DNA: TGTGCCAGCAGCTTGGACAGGGGAGGGCCCCAGCATTTT. Protein sequence: CASSLDRGGPQHF.

This clone was seen more than once but under ten times. This chain links TRBV7-9 with TRBJ2-3, with D possibly being TRBD2 (5 bases). Germline V gene data show CDR1 as SEHNR and CDR2 as FQNEAQ (reference sequence). With 6 bases removed from V and 4 bases from J, the gap between germline ends came to 14 bases. This CDR3 has 14 residues. CDR3 residues: CASRGGREADTQYF. The DNA of the CDR3 is TGTGCCAGCAGGGGCGGGCGAGAGGCAGATACGCAGTATTTT.

The chain recombines TRBV11-2 with TRBJ2-1; TRBD2 is a possible D gene (6 bases). Germline V CDR1 and CDR2: SGHAT, FQNNGV. The CDR3 runs 11 residues. V lost 1 base and J lost 12, with 7 bases in between. CDR3 in DNA: TGTGCCAGCAGCTTAGCAGCGGGGCAGTTCTTC. This gives the protein CASSLAAGQFF.

J is TRBJ1-1 and V is TRBV5-1; no firm D call. The CDR3 runs 14 residues. Germline loops: CDR1 SGHRS, CDR2 YFSETQ. V lost 0 bases, J lost 5 bases, and 11 bases lay in between. The DNA of the CDR3 is TGCGCCAGCAGCTTGGTTGGCGGGGATACTGAAGCTTTCTTT. Its translation: CASSLVGGDTEAFF.

This clone was seen a single time. The chain carries TRBV7-6 and TRBJ2-3, with D perhaps matching TRBD1 or TRBD2 (5 bases each). This CDR3 contains 18 residues. Per the germline V gene, CDR1 is SGHVS and CDR2 is FNYEAQ. V lost 1 base and J 0 bases, leaving 17 bases between the germline ends. The chain's CDR3 is CASSLGGPSWPSTDTQYF. CDR3 nucleotide sequence: TGTGCCAGCAGCTTAGGGGGACCTTCGTGGCCTAGCACAGATACGCAGTATTTT.

The chain uses TRBV5-4 and TRBJ2-5; D gene unclear. The V gene's germline CDR1 is SGHNT and CDR2 YYREEE (reference sequence). Trimming shortened V by 4 bases and J by 4 bases, and 14 bases separated the two germline ends. The CDR3 runs to 14 residues. The CDR3 sequence is CASSPDTIPETQYF. CDR3 DNA: TGTGCCAGCAGCCCGGATACAATCCCAGAGACCCAGTACTTC. The full variable domain, with the rest looked up from reference TRBV5-4 and TRBJ2-5, is ETGVTQSPTHLIKTRGQQVTLRCSSQSGHNTVSWYQQALGQGPQFIFQYYREEENGRGNFPPRFSGLQFPNYSSELNVNALELDDSALYLCASSPDTIPETQYFGPGTRLLVL.